The rows below give T cell receptor beta chains drawn from one sample of a study of shared clonotypes between healthy human individuals. Some clones are missing from TCRdb's copy, which holds only in-frame ones; the method was immunoSEQ multiplex PCR. The table shows 2 million to 2.5 million clones, with over 90% occurring only once. The sequenced material came from naive CD4+ T cells from PBMCs. The receptors were sampled from a young man in good health. Some clones in this sample may be carry-over from other donors' samples. Both conserved end residues are part of each CDR3. Not all rows give a size; the values are once, few, many and, for expanded clones, a class.

v_gene,j_gene,abundance,len,CDR3aa
TRBV29-1,TRBJ2-1,-,13,CSVRASEYNEQFF
TRBV7-9,TRBJ2-3,-,16,CASSPPGQRLTDTQYF
TRBV4-1,TRBJ1-1,once,17,CASSQDRAFRLNTEAFF
TRBV21-1,TRBJ2-2,-,19,CASSNHALRGQKDTGELFF
TRBV27,TRBJ1-2,-,14,CASSFRTGGGGYTF
TRBV4-3,TRBJ2-1,-,13,CASSQGFSHEQFF
TRBV28,TRBJ2-2,-,17,CASSLSKRTGDTGELFF
TRBV2,TRBJ2-7,-,13,CASSESLAGLVNF
TRBV28,TRBJ1-2,once,14,CAEGPGGAQIGYTF
TRBV5-4,TRBJ2-7,-,15,CASSFDGRESYEQYF
TRBV7-9,TRBJ1-4,-,14,CASSLGTGSEKLFF
TRBV6-5,TRBJ2-7,-,15,CASRVGTGDPYEQYF
TRBV9,TRBJ2-5,-,12,CASSTAGETQYF
TRBV4-3,TRBJ2-5,-,18,CASSQTPISTAVQETQYF
TRBV9,TRBJ2-1,-,13,CASSVAVYNEQFF
TRBV7-2,TRBJ1-2,-,12,CASSSRHYGYTF
TRBV7-8,TRBJ1-5,-,15,CASSPWRISNQPQHF
TRBV4-1,TRBJ2-5,-,16,CASSQAPQGAGETQYF
TRBV11-3,TRBJ2-3,-,13,CASSLSPADTQYF
TRBV7-9,TRBJ2-1,once,19,CASSARLAGGLISYNEQFF
TRBV9,TRBJ2-7,-,18,CASSVASGLASGEYEQYF
TRBV27,TRBJ2-1,-,18,CASSLSLAGGGIYNEQFF
TRBV7-2,TRBJ2-7,-,14,CASSRARSSYEQYF
TRBV4-1,TRBJ2-5,-,17,CASSQGGAGGTQETQYF
TRBV30,TRBJ2-7,-,13,CAWDSDYSYEQYF
TRBV28,TRBJ2-7,-,11,CASSLRIEQYF
TRBV11-2,TRBJ2-5,-,14,CASSPGEIAETQYF
TRBV10-3,TRBJ2-1,-,14,CAISEAGGANEQFF
TRBV7-8,TRBJ1-1,-,15,CASSWAGGAGTEAFF
TRBV5-1,TRBJ1-5,-,14,CASSLGGADQPQHF
TRBV18,TRBJ2-1,-,15,CASSPPYRQGDEQFF
TRBV19,TRBJ1-2,-,14,CASSITLGNYGYTF
TRBV29-1,TRBJ2-1,-,14,CSVEGFDTQDEQFF
TRBV7-2,TRBJ1-4,-,15,CASSLGGSANEKLFF
TRBV28,TRBJ2-1,-,16,CASSLRQGRTYNEQFF
TRBV11-2,TRBJ2-5,-,14,CASSLVSHLETQYF
TRBV7-9,TRBJ2-5,-,18,CASSLSGTTEFQGETQYF
TRBV7-2,TRBJ2-7,-,14,CASSYQGQVSEQYF
TRBV6-1,TRBJ1-2,once,13,CASSEALGGGYTF
TRBV9,TRBJ2-1,-,15,CASSVGGRTYNEQFF
TRBV2,TRBJ1-5,few,14,CASSLGQGGQPQHF
TRBV11-3,TRBJ2-2,-,16,CASSRSWGQDTGELFF
TRBV7-2,TRBJ1-5,-,12,CASSSNNQPQHF
TRBV4-1,TRBJ2-4,-,16,CASSQRMAGGPNIQYF
TRBV10-3,TRBJ2-5,-,12,CAIRQPQETQYF